This T cell receptor (beta chain) was captured by sequencing in a study of T cell responses to AZD1222 COVID-19 vaccine. This CDR3 spans 14 amino acids. Trimming removed 5 bases from V and 6 bases from J, with 16 bases in between. CDR1 and CDR2 (germline): SGHTA, FQGNSA. Study observations and caveats: Baseline seropositivity characterized only 5 to 7 AZD1222 recipients.

Only one count was recorded for this clone. The antigen is unknown. Generated by immunoSEQ multiplex PCR, the TCRdb table keeps only in-frame clones and is missing some. This sample has some 96,000 clones; around 87% occur once, and the top ten carry 4% to 4.5%. The TCR was taken from an adult in good health. V is TRBV7-2 and J is TRBJ1-2; TRBD1 is a possible D gene (6 bases). This specimen was peripheral blood, taken on day 0 of MenACWY control vaccination. DNA for the CDR3: TGTGCCAGCAGCCTACGGAGGGGGGCGGATGGCTACACCTTC. This translates into CASSLRRGADGYTF. The whole variable domain, filled in from reference TRBV7-2 and TRBJ1-2, reads GAGVSQSPSNKVTEKGKDVELRCDPISGHTALYWYRQSLGQGLEFLIYFQGNSAPDKSGLPSDRFSAERTGGSVSTLTIQRTQQEDSAVYLCASSLRRGADGYTFGSGTRLTVV.